The present entry profiles one T cell receptor (beta chain) with its context. Diagnostic decisions used clinical symptoms, serum thyroxine and TRAb, thyroid ultrasound and orbital computed tomography. This sample is part of a study of T cells in Graves' hyperthyroidism and ophthalmopathy. TCR beta CDR3 regions were amplified from RNA. HTBI primers drove first-round RT-PCR of the TCR CDR3. TCRdb called the multiplex PCR reads again in MiXCR, with one record for every CDR3 protein. The data show hundreds of thousands of distinct CDR3 sequences, with around 40% seen just once and approximately 31% held by the top ten. The sequenced sample was blood. This sequence was found in a woman aged 40-49 years with Graves' hyperthyroidism.

The DNA of the CDR3 is TGTGCCAGCAGTTTAGGTGTGGGGCTCGAGCAGTACTTC. This encodes CASSLGVGLEQYF. This chain uses TRBV27 with TRBJ2-7, with D possibly matching TRBD1 (5 bases). V was shortened by 2 bases and J by 6 bases, with 11 bases between the two germline ends. The CDR3 spans 13 residues. Germline V gene sequence: CDR1 MNHEY, CDR2 SMNVEV (reference sequence).